This T cell receptor (beta chain) originates from a study of shared clonotypes between healthy human individuals. Notes on the study in general: Clonotype sharing among donors was thought likely to change with sequencing depth. Shared across a few donors were 4% to 5% of the naive CD4 clonotypes. Owing to a small donor count, the genetic and exposure-history diversity represented was limited.

Replicate PCRs for sorted subsets used approximately 220 ng DNA; this equaled 25,000 to 35,000 T cell genomes. This table comes from immunoSEQ multiplex PCR, and its TCRdb copy is limited to in-frame clones, with some not included. The repertoire has some 790,000 clones, approximately 72% of them found once; the top ten carry under 2%. There are 14 residues in the CDR3. Germline trimming cut 1 base from V and 6 bases from J; bases unmatched to any gene: 8. Germline CDR1 is GTSNPN and CDR2 is SVGIG (reference sequence). Worth noting for this clone: Its antigen remains unknown.

The sequenced material came from memory CD4+ T cells sorted from blood. Subset meaning: CD45RA-negative fraction. This TCR was recovered from a woman under 40 in good health. This chain joins TRBV30 and TRBJ2-7; TRBD2 matches at 8 bases. The CDR3 loop reads CAWSGGLGIREQYF. The CDR3 DNA sequence: TGTGCCTGGAGTGGGGGACTAGGCATTCGCGAGCAGTACTTC.